The 21 T cell receptor beta chains listed next were all sequenced from one sample in a study of T-cell memory formation after mild COVID-19. Via MiXCR, TCRdb re-called the 5' RACE reads, giving one row per CDR3 protein. The table shows 150,000 to 200,000 distinct CDR3 sequences, with around 13% occurring only once. The sequenced sample was PBMCs or a T cell subset sorted from them (not recorded which). Receptors were obtained from an adult woman who had mild COVID-19 (a few samples of this study predate the infection). Cell type and time point are not known.

CDR3 residues: CASRKDRLDEAFF. In DNA form, the CDR3 reads TGTGCCAGCAGGAAGGACAGGCTAGATGAAGCTTTCTTT. This chain joins TRBV12-3 or TRBV12-4 and TRBJ1-1; 7 nucleotides align to TRBD1. V was pared by 6 bases and J by 7 bases, with 8 bases of the junction left unmatched. The CDR3 loop spans 13 amino acids.

This clonotype was observed a few times. The CDR3 coding sequence is TGCAGTGCTACAGGGGGCAGGGTAGATCAGCCCCAGCATTTT. Amino acids: CSATGGRVDQPQHF. The V and J genes are TRBV20-1 and TRBJ1-5; the match to TRBD1 covers 8 bases. Germline V CDR1 and CDR2: DFQATT, SNEGSKA (reference sequence). The CDR3 runs 14 residues. V trimming: 4 bases; J trimming: 5 bases; junction bases outside the gene matches: 7.

The chain uses TRBV7-8 and TRBJ2-7; the D gene is possibly TRBD2 (5 bases). The germline gives CDR1 SGHVS, CDR2 FQNEAQ. The CDR3 covers 13 residues. Trimming left V 4 bases short and J 6 bases short, with 13 bases between. CDR3 loop: CASSSHRTSEQYF. DNA for the CDR3: TGTGCCAGCAGCTCCCACCGAACTAGCGAGCAGTACTTC.

This clonotype appeared many times. The V and J genes are TRBV12-3 or TRBV12-4 and TRBJ2-3; D might be TRBD1 or TRBD2, each matching 5 bases. Deletions cut 3 bases from V and 3 bases from J, with 7 bases between. The CDR3 loop spans 13 amino acids. CDR3 bases: TGTGCCAGCAGTTTCGAGGGGACAGATACGCAGTATTTT. Translation gives CASSFEGTDTQYF.

In this sample, this clonotype turned up a few times. The chain joins TRBV4-2 to TRBJ2-7; D gene unclear. CDR1 is LGHNA, CDR2 YNFKEQ, per germline. CDR3 length: 15 residues. Between the trimmed V and J ends, which lost 0 bases and 0 bases, there was a span of 9 bases. For the CDR3, the DNA is TGTGCCAGCAGCCAAGATTTAGGGTCCTCCTACGAGCAGTACTTC. The encoded protein is CASSQDLGSSYEQYF.

V and J are TRBV20-1 and TRBJ2-1, with 8 bases lining up with TRBD2. Germline V lookup: CDR1 DFQATT, CDR2 SNEGSKA (reference sequence). This CDR3 contains 15 residues. The V gene end was trimmed by 1 base and the J gene end by 3 bases; junction bases not matched to a gene: 5. The CDR3 here is CSARGLASHYNEQFF. The CDR3 DNA reads TGCAGTGCTAGAGGACTAGCGTCACACTACAATGAGCAGTTCTTC.

This clonotype was counted only a few times. The J gene is TRBJ2-1, the V gene TRBV12-3 or TRBV12-4; TRBD2 is a possible D gene (6 bases). V shed 3 bases and J shed 5 bases, with 14 bases lying between them. CDR3 length equals 15 residues. CDR3 DNA: TGTGCCAGCAGTTTTCGGGGGAGTGAAGACAATGAGCAGTTCTTC. Translating it yields CASSFRGSEDNEQFF.

Ten or more counts support this clonotype. The rearrangement links TRBV7-2 to TRBJ2-7; no clear D gene. CDR1 is SGHTA and CDR2 is FQGNSA in the germline V gene. The CDR3 totals 11 residues. V dropped 4 bases and J dropped 2 bases, with 3 bases sitting between them. DNA for the CDR3: TGTGCCAGCAGCTCAGCCTACGAGCAGTACTTC. This gives the protein CASSSAYEQYF.

A few counts support this clonotype. The V and J genes are TRBV12-3 or TRBV12-4 and TRBJ2-1; no firm D call. Deletions cut 3 bases from V and 0 bases from J, with 6 bases between. The CDR3 runs to 14 residues. The CDR3 DNA reads as TGTGCCAGCAGTTTGGGCCGCTCCTACAATGAGCAGTTCTTC. This gives the protein CASSLGRSYNEQFF.

This clonotype has ten or more counts. The J gene is TRBJ2-1, the V gene TRBV24-1; the match to TRBD2 covers 8 bases. Unmatched junction bases numbered 6, after V lost 0 bases and J lost 9 bases. The CDR3 loop spans 15 amino acids. The germline V gene has CDR1 KGHDR and CDR2 SFDVKD. The CDR3 loop is CATSDLPGLVGEQFF. The CDR3 DNA reads TGTGCCACCAGTGATTTGCCGGGACTAGTGGGTGAGCAGTTCTTC.

This clonotype has a handful of counts. The chain has TRBV7-2 and TRBJ2-5; maybe TRBD2 (5 bases). Germline V gene lookup returns CDR1 SGHTA and CDR2 FQGNSA. V was trimmed by 4 bases and J by 5 bases, leaving 14 bases between them. The CDR3 is 14 residues long. In nucleotides, the CDR3 is TGTGCCAGCAGCTACATGGGGAGTGGCGAGACCCAGTACTTC. This codes for CASSYMGSGETQYF.

V usage is TRBV6-2 or TRBV6-3 and J usage is TRBJ2-7, with a weak D call TRBD1 (6 bases). Germline CDR1 and CDR2: MNHEY and SVGEGT. The CDR3 loop spans 13 amino acids. V lost 5 bases and J lost 4, with 12 bases in between. CDR3 nucleotide sequence: TGTGCCAGCAGTCACCGGGACATTTACGAGCAGTACTTC. This encodes CASSHRDIYEQYF.

This clonotype came up a few times. The chain joins TRBV7-6 to TRBJ2-1, with D perhaps TRBD1 (7 bases). V dropped 5 bases and J dropped 6 bases, with 23 bases sitting between them. The CDR3 has 17 amino acids. Looked up from germline, CDR1 is SGHVS and CDR2 is FNYEAQ. In DNA, the CDR3 is TGTGCCAGCAGCACGACGCGGGACAGATATTCGGGCAATGAGCAGTTCTTC. The encoded protein is CASSTTRDRYSGNEQFF.

This sequence joins TRBV7-2 and TRBJ2-1, with TRBD2 matching over 15 bases. The CDR3 contains 16 residues. Germline V gene sequence: CDR1 SGHTA, CDR2 FQGNSA. V trimming: 4 bases; J trimming: 7 bases; junction bases outside the gene matches: 5. The CDR3 DNA reads TGTGCCAGCAGCTACCGGACTAGCGGGGGGGTAAATGAGCAGTTCTTC. It translates to CASSYRTSGGVNEQFF.

V and J are TRBV18 and TRBJ2-5; 9 nucleotides align to TRBD2. V trimming: 3 bases; J trimming: 2 bases; junction bases outside the gene matches: 4. Germline CDR1 KGHSH, CDR2 LQKENI. This CDR3 has 15 amino acids. CDR3 bases: TGTGCCAGCTCACCCCCCCTAGCGGGACAAGAGACCCAGTACTTC. Amino acids: CASSPPLAGQETQYF. Based on the CDR3 plus reference TRBV18 and TRBJ2-5, the full variable domain is NAGVMQNPRHLVRRRGQEARLRCSPMKGHSHVYWYRQLPEEGLKFMVYLQKENIIDESGMPKERFSAEFPKEGPSILRIQQVVRGDSAAYFCASSPPLAGQETQYFGPGTRLLVL.

The chain recombines TRBV5-6 with TRBJ1-5, with a weak D call TRBD1 (5 bases). Germline V gene sequence: CDR1 SGHDT, CDR2 YYEEEE. There are 16 residues in the CDR3. The V and J ends lost 1 base and 3 bases respectively, with 14 bases between them. The CDR3 coding sequence is TGTGCCAGCAGCTTGAATGAGGGGTTGAACAATCAGCCCCAGCATTTT. It codes for CASSLNEGLNNQPQHF. Based on the CDR3 plus reference TRBV5-6 and TRBJ1-5, the full variable domain is DAGVTQSPTHLIKTRGQQVTLRCSPKSGHDTVSWYQQALGQGPQFIFQYYEEEERQRGNFPDRFSGHQFPNYSSELNVNALLLGDSALYLCASSLNEGLNNQPQHFGDGTRLSIL.

This clonotype was counted between two and nine times. The rearrangement joins TRBV6-5 to TRBJ2-1; D is perhaps TRBD1 (5 bases). This CDR3 comprises 13 residues. Germline V gene sequence: CDR1 MNHEY, CDR2 SVGAGI. V dropped 6 bases and J dropped 6 bases, with 12 bases sitting between them. CDR3 coding DNA: TGTGCCAGCAGGAAGAAAGGGGTCAATGAGCAGTTCTTC. It yields the protein CASRKKGVNEQFF.

This chain connects TRBV18 to TRBJ2-7; TRBD1 matches 7 bases. The trim removed 4 bases at V and 3 bases at J, leaving 12 bases unmatched. Germline V lookup: CDR1 KGHSH, CDR2 LQKENI. The CDR3 has 16 amino acids. The chain's CDR3 is CASSQFTGASDYEQYF. The CDR3, as DNA: TGTGCCAGCTCACAGTTTACAGGGGCGTCAGACTACGAGCAGTACTTC.

The rearrangement joins TRBV11-3 to TRBJ2-2; no clear D. Per germline, CDR1 SGHNT and CDR2 YENEEA. The ends were cut back, 4 bases at V and 4 bases at J, with 13 bases in the middle. This CDR3 is built from 15 residues. This CDR3 is CASSSPGPGTGELFF. In DNA, the CDR3 is TGTGCCAGCAGCTCCCCGGGTCCGGGCACCGGGGAGCTGTTTTTT.

This clonotype was seen ten or more times. The V gene is TRBV5-1, the J gene TRBJ2-5; D not certain. V was shortened by 0 bases and J by 2 bases, with 11 bases between the two germline ends. The CDR3 has 15 amino acids. Germline CDR1 reads SGHRS; CDR2 reads YFSETQ. The CDR3 is CASSLAGQAQETQYF. The CDR3 bases are TGCGCCAGCAGCTTGGCCGGGCAGGCACAAGAGACCCAGTACTTC.

This clonotype was counted a few times. The chain is built from TRBV2 and TRBJ1-1; 8 bases are shared with TRBD1. The V segment lost 6 bases and the J segment 7 bases; nucleotides outside the gene matches: 10. Germline CDR1 and CDR2: SNHLY and FYNNEI. The CDR3 consists of 14 residues. The CDR3 protein is CASRADRVLYEAFF. The CDR3 bases are TGTGCCAGCAGAGCGGACAGGGTCCTTTATGAAGCTTTCTTT.